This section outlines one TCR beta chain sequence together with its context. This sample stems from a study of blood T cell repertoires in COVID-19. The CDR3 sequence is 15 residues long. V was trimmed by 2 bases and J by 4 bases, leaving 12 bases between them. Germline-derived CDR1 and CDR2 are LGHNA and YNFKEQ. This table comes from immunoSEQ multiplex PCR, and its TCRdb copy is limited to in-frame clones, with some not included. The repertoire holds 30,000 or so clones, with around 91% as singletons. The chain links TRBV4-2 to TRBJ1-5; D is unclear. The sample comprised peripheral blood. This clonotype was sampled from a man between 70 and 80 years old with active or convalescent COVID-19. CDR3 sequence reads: CASSQTGRENQPQHF. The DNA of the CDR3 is TGTGCCAGCAGCCAAACCGGTCGTGAGAATCAGCCCCAGCATTTT.